The rows below give T cell receptor beta chains drawn from one sample of a study of blood T cell repertoires in COVID-19. Profiled with immunoSEQ multiplex PCR; TCRdb holds only in-frame clones, not every one. The repertoire holds about 270,000 clones, with about 87% as singletons. Sequencing was carried out using peripheral blood. These TCRs come from a woman between 45 and 60 years old with acute or convalescent COVID-19. CDR3s include the opening cysteine and the closing phenylalanine or tryptophan. The order of the fields is CDR3 length, J gene, clone size, V gene, D gene, CDR3 protein, CDR3 DNA. A D gene is named only where the DNA matches it firmly. Expanded clones are given a class, and other clones once, few, many or no size at all.

16 | TRBJ2-5 | . | TRBV6-2/TRBV6-3 | . | CASSYLGGAPQETQYF | TGTGCCAGCAGTTACTTGGGGGGAGCCCCCCAAGAGACCCAGTACTTC
15 | TRBJ1-2 | . | TRBV11-2 | TRBD1 | CASSLNPGQGNGYTF | TGTGCCAGCAGCTTGAATCCGGGACAGGGTAATGGCTACACCTTC
13 | TRBJ2-2 | . | TRBV7-2 | . | CASHRGGSGELFF | TGTGCCAGCCACCGAGGTGGGAGCGGGGAGCTGTTTTTT
14 | TRBJ2-1 | . | TRBV19 | TRBD2 | CASRPLAGGFEQFF | TGTGCCAGTAGACCCCTAGCGGGAGGGTTTGAGCAGTTCTTC
12 | TRBJ2-3 | . | TRBV4-1 | . | CASSQAADTQYF | TGCGCCAGCAGCCAGGCTGCAGATACGCAGTATTTT
14 | TRBJ1-1 | . | TRBV24-1 | TRBD1 | CATSDPGQGGGAFF | TGTGCCACCAGTGACCCCGGACAGGGAGGAGGAGCTTTCTTT
14 | TRBJ1-2 | few | TRBV6-1 | . | CASSEAPGTGGYTF | TGTGCCAGCAGTGAAGCGCCAGGGACTGGTGGCTACACCTTC
15 | TRBJ1-2 | . | TRBV28 | TRBD1 | CASSSAPDRIGGYTF | TGTGCCAGCAGTTCAGCCCCGGACAGGATTGGGGGCTACACCTTC
14 | TRBJ1-2 | . | TRBV4-1 | . | CASSQVGSNYGYTF | TGCGCCAGCAGCCAAGTGGGCAGTAACTATGGCTACACCTTC
16 | TRBJ2-2 | . | TRBV2 | TRBD2 | CASTPEGRAATGELFF | TGTGCCAGCACACCTGAAGGGAGGGCGGCCACCGGGGAGCTGTTTTTT
13 | TRBJ2-1 | few | TRBV14 | . | CASSKTSTGFSFF | TGTGCCAGCAGCAAGACCTCCACAGGGTTCTCGTTCTTC
15 | TRBJ1-2 | . | TRBV11-2 | . | CASSLGRAGLDGYTF | TGTGCCAGCAGCTTAGGCCGCGCAGGGTTAGACGGCTACACCTTC
13 | TRBJ1-1 | . | TRBV28 | . | CASSTGGNWRAFF | TGTGCCAGCAGCACCGGAGGGAATTGGAGAGCTTTCTTT
12 | TRBJ1-2 | . | TRBV2 | . | CASTRQNYGYTF | TGTGCCAGCACAAGACAGAACTATGGCTACACCTTC
12 | TRBJ2-1 | . | TRBV2 | . | CASSERDYEQFF | TGTGCCAGCAGTGAAAGGGACTATGAGCAGTTCTTC
15 | TRBJ1-3 | . | TRBV5-1 | . | CASSLDAAIGNTIYF | TGCGCCAGCAGCTTGGACGCGGCCATTGGAAACACCATATATTTT
15 | TRBJ1-4 | . | TRBV7-8 | . | CASSSRTATNEKLFF | TGTGCCAGCAGCTCCAGGACAGCAACTAATGAAAAACTGTTTTTT
16 | TRBJ1-1 | . | TRBV3-1/TRBV3-2 | TRBD1 | CASSLGQGARDTEAFF | TGTGCCAGCAGCCTTGGACAGGGGGCACGGGACACTGAAGCTTTCTTT
12 | TRBJ1-5 | once | TRBV15 | . | CATRKGDQPQHF | TGTGCCACCAGAAAAGGAGATCAGCCCCAGCATTTT
14 | TRBJ2-7 | . | TRBV16 | TRBD1 | CASSQLGQGYEQYF | TGTGCCAGCAGCCAGCTTGGACAGGGCTACGAGCAGTACTTC
14 | TRBJ2-5 | . | TRBV27 | TRBD1 | CASSFWDRQETQYF | TGTGCCAGCAGTTTTTGGGACAGACAAGAGACCCAGTACTTC
16 | TRBJ1-2 | . | TRBV5-6 | . | CASSSRDGGIFYGYTF | TGTGCCAGCAGCTCCAGAGATGGAGGGATCTTCTATGGCTACACCTTC
14 | TRBJ1-1 | . | TRBV5-1 | . | CASSPVALNTEAFF | TGCGCCAGCAGCCCGGTAGCATTGAACACTGAAGCTTTCTTT
13 | TRBJ1-1 | . | TRBV5-1 | . | CASSSPVNTEAFF | TGCGCCAGCAGCTCACCAGTGAACACTGAAGCTTTCTTT
15 | TRBJ2-1 | . | TRBV7-3 | TRBD1 | CASSLRQGIANEQFF | TGTGCCAGCAGCTTACGACAGGGGATAGCCAATGAGCAGTTCTTC
13 | TRBJ2-1 | few | TRBV18 | . | CASSPASLNEQFF | TGTGCCAGCTCACCAGCTAGTCTCAATGAGCAGTTCTTC
18 | TRBJ2-6 | . | TRBV3-1/TRBV3-2 | . | CASSQALGEGTGANVLTF | TGTGCCAGCAGCCAGGCCCTAGGAGAGGGAACTGGGGCCAACGTCCTGACTTTC
13 | TRBJ1-2 | . | TRBV27 | . | CASSTTGFYGYTF | TGTGCCAGCAGTACTACAGGATTCTATGGCTACACCTTC
20 | TRBJ2-3 | once | TRBV27 | TRBD2 | CASSLVSPRLAGVSTDTQYF | TGTGCCAGCAGTTTAGTCTCTCCCCGACTAGCGGGCGTTAGCACAGATACGCAGTATTTT
18 | TRBJ1-1 | . | TRBV5-1 | TRBD1 | CASSLARGQTYWNTEAFF | TGCGCCAGCAGCTTGGCCAGGGGACAGACCTACTGGAACACTGAAGCTTTCTTT
17 | TRBJ2-7 | . | TRBV7-2 | TRBD2 | CASSQPRLAGADYEQYF | TGTGCCAGCTCTCAGCCCCGGCTAGCGGGAGCAGACTACGAGCAGTACTTC
14 | TRBJ1-1 | . | TRBV2 | TRBD1 | CATRTGMMNTEAFF | TGTGCCACTCGGACAGGGATGATGAACACTGAAGCTTTCTTT
14 | TRBJ1-1 | few | TRBV2 | . | CASIYRDMNTEAFF | TGTGCCAGCATCTACAGGGACATGAACACTGAAGCTTTCTTT
15 | TRBJ2-5 | . | TRBV10-3 | TRBD1 | CAISESGQGSETQYF | TGTGCCATCAGTGAGTCGGGACAGGGTTCAGAGACCCAGTACTTC
16 | TRBJ1-2 | . | TRBV28 | . | CASSSPRGGVNYGYTF | TGTGCCAGCAGTTCCCCCCGGGGAGGTGTGAACTATGGCTACACCTTC
15 | TRBJ2-2 | . | TRBV24-1 | . | CATSRQGGNTGELFF | TGTGCCACCAGTCGGCAGGGGGGGAACACCGGGGAGCTGTTTTTT
14 | TRBJ1-2 | . | TRBV11-1 | . | CASTPAGELRGYTF | TGTGCCAGCACACCCGCAGGGGAGTTAAGAGGCTACACCTTC
15 | TRBJ1-5 | . | TRBV5-1 | . | CASSLAGMAGQPQHF | TGCGCCAGCAGCTTGGCAGGGATGGCTGGTCAGCCCCAGCATTTT
16 | TRBJ2-3 | . | TRBV2 | . | CASSGPPGMVADTQYF | TGTGCCAGCAGTGGTCCGCCAGGGATGGTGGCAGATACGCAGTATTTT
15 | TRBJ1-2 | . | TRBV28 | TRBD1 | CASSLPDRGTYGYTF | TGTGCCAGCAGTTTACCCGACAGGGGGACTTATGGCTACACCTTC
15 | TRBJ2-3 | . | TRBV7-3 | TRBD2 | CASSTESGRVDTQYF | TGTGCCAGCAGCACCGAAAGCGGGAGAGTAGATACGCAGTATTTT
17 | TRBJ2-3 | . | TRBV14 | . | CASSQTPWSKITDTQYF | TGTGCCAGCAGCCAAACTCCGTGGAGTAAGATCACAGATACGCAGTATTTT
16 | TRBJ2-3 | once | TRBV5-4 | TRBD1 | CASSRDRAGGTDTQYF | TGTGCCAGCAGCCGCGACAGGGCAGGGGGCACAGATACGCAGTATTTT